This T cell receptor (beta chain) was recorded in a study of tumor-infiltrating lymphocytes in glioblastoma multiforme. Study-level results: The T cells in this sample were not sorted into functional subsets.

Turning to this clonotype: Its matching antigen is unknown. Germline is not matched at one junction end, which may reflect a read error.

TCR beta libraries were built from RNA through three nested multiplex PCR rounds using modified ARM-PCR. No unique molecular identifiers were described for these TCRB libraries. MiXCR, applied by TCRdb to the multiplex PCR reads, yields one record per CDR3 protein. The sample includes about 9,600 distinct CDR3 sequences, about 72% of them seen just once. The CDR3 covers 15 residues. The V gene's germline CDR1 is SGHAT and CDR2 FQNNGV. Sequencing was carried out using brain tumor tissue. The sequence came from a male donor with glioblastoma. The chain has TRBV11-2 and TRBJ2-1, with TRBD2 matching over 10 bases. This CDR3 is CASSPGLAGVDEQFF. Written as DNA, the CDR3 is TGCGCCAGCAGCCCAGGGCTAGCGGGAGTCGATGAGCAGTTCTTC.